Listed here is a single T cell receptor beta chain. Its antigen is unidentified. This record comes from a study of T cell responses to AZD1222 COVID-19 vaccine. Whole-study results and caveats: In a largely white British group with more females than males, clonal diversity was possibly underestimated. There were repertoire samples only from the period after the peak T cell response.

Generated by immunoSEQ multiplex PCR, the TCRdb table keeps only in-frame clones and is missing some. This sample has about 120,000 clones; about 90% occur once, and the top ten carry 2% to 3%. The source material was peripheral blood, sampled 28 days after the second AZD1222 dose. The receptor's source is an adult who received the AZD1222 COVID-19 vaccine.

The CDR3 loop reads CASSPGAGLGYGYTF. CDR3 DNA sequence: TGTGCCAGCAGCCCCGGGGCAGGGCTCGGCTATGGCTACACCTTC. The rearrangement links TRBV7-2 to TRBJ1-2, with D perhaps matching TRBD1 (5 bases). Trimming left V 5 bases short and J 4 bases short, with 17 bases between. The CDR3 is 15 residues long. Germline V gene data show CDR1 as SGHTA and CDR2 as FQGNSA.